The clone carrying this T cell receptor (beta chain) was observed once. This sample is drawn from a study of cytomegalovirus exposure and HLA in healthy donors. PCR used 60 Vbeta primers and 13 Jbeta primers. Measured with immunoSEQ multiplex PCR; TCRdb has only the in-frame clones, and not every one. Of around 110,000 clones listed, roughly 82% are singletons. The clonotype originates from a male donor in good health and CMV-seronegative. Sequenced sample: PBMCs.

CDR3 sequence reads: CASSVVFFWDRDFDSYEQYF. Here the CDR3 DNA reads TGTGCCAGCAGCGTAGTGTTTTTTTGGGACAGGGATTTTGACTCCTACGAGCAGTACTTC. The chain employs TRBV9 and TRBJ2-7; 9 bases are shared with TRBD1. The V and J ends lost 0 bases and 0 bases, in that order; junction bases with no gene match: 16. Germline values: CDR1 SGDLS, CDR2 YYNGEE. This CDR3 contains 20 residues.